The table lists the clone carrying this T cell receptor beta chain with a few counts. This sample is drawn from a study of cytomegalovirus exposure and HLA in healthy donors. Primers for the PCR totalled 60 Vbeta and 13 Jbeta. TCRdb's copy holds only in-frame clones and misses some; the assay was immunoSEQ multiplex PCR. The sample includes roughly 190,000 clones, roughly 80% seen only once; the top ten take about 5.7%. The germline V gene has CDR1 SGHNT and CDR2 YENEEA. The V gene lost 4 bases and the J gene lost 0 bases, with 7 bases spanning the gap. This CDR3 is built from 13 residues. The sequence derives from a man aged 40-49 years in good health and CMV-seropositive. Material for sequencing was PBMCs. This sequence joins TRBV11-3 and TRBJ2-7; D remains ambiguous. CDR3: CASSSRYSYEQYF. The CDR3, as DNA: TGTGCCAGCAGCTCCAGATACTCCTACGAGCAGTACTTC.